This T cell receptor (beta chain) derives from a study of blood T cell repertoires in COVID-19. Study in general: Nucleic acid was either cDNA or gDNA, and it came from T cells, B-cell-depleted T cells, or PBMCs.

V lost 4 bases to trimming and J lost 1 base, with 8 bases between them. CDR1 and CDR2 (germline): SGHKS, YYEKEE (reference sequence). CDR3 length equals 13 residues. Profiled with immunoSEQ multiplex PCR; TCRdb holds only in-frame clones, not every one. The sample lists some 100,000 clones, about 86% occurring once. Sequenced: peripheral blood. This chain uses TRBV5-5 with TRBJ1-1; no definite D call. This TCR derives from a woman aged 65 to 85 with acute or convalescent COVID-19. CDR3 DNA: TGTGCCAGCAGCGTTTCGGGGAACACTGAAGCTTTCTTT. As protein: CASSVSGNTEAFF.